This T cell receptor (beta chain) was recorded in a study of CD8 T cells in Susac syndrome (dated by TCRdb to the late 2010s). Regarding the complete study: The study used repertoire sequencing to test whether antigen drove CD8+ T cell activation and differentiation in Susac syndrome. Study-level results and caveats: The number of individuals in the TCR sequencing and HLA analysis was recognized as being relatively small.

RNA was extracted using the RNeasy kit, and about 0.45 to 1 microgram was reverse transcribed with random hexamers. TCR beta CDR3 regions were amplified with the immunoSEQ multiplex PCR assay covering 54 Vbeta and 13 Jbeta segments. PCR amplification bias was corrected by using a synthetic template baseline for primer optimization and computational correction. Under the source paper's analysis protocol: Reads were assigned to V, D and J genes according to IMGT and analyzed in immunoSEQ Analyzer, with only productive sequences retained. Clonality was computed as one minus Shannon entropy normalized by log2 of the number of productive unique sequences. For each patient and control, public and private clones were evaluated within the 100 most prevalent clones. A clone was defined as Susac-specific if it was absent from the healthy and MS cohorts, from some 980 published viral clones and from other ImmuneACCESS disease sequences. TCRdb reprocessed the public reads (quality trimming at Q25 with fastp, clone calling with MiXCR) and kept in-frame beta chains. Each CDR3 protein appears once, grouped with its most common genes and DNA. The V and J calls were not made by the authors but by TCRdb's processing. Present in this sample are about 200,000 distinct CDR3 sequences, 90% to 95% of which were seen just once. The ten most abundant clones make up 0.093% of the sample.

Per the germline V gene, SGDLS is the CDR1 and YYNGEE is the CDR2. The CDR3, from cysteine to phenylalanine, totals 13 residues. Solely the CDR3 DNA is kept, with 39 bases framed from the first base. V drops 0 bases and J drops 8 bases, leaving 11 bases in between. Peripheral blood CD8+ and CD4+ T cells from healthy donors, Susac syndrome patients and multiple sclerosis patients were profiled using high-throughput TCR beta sequencing. The multiple sclerosis controls were treatment-naive patients whose relapsing-remitting disease, either stable or active, fulfilled the revised McDonald criteria. Bulk CD8+ and CD4+ T cells were purified by magnetic negative isolation, while CD8+ TEMRA cells were enriched using FACS. Blood was drawn into EDTA tubes, processed within 24 hours, and PBMCs were isolated by density gradient centrifugation. PBMCs intended for TCR sequencing were cryopreserved in liquid nitrogen and thawed later in a water bath at 37 degrees C. Purity of sorted or isolated CD4+, CD8+ and CD8+ TEMRA cells was at least 90%.

For this clonotype: The antigen it binds to is not known. No qualities accompany the bases; no much larger clone lies one base away.

The sample was CD4+ T cells from PBMCs. The TCR sequence derives from a human donor with multiple sclerosis. The V and J genes are TRBV9 and TRBJ1-1, with a tentative D gene TRBD1 over 5 matching bases. Here the CDR3 is given as CASSVGDDGEAFF. The nucleotides read TGTGCCAGCAGCGTAGGGGACGACGGAGAAGCTTTCTTT.